Sequencing of this T cell receptor (beta chain) was carried out in a study of T-cell memory formation after mild COVID-19. This clonotype occurred a few times. Antigen unknown. The V and J ends lost 7 bases and 5 bases respectively, with 12 bases between them. Germline V lookup: CDR1 SQVTM, CDR2 ANQGSEA. The CDR3 covers 11 residues. Findings and limits, study-wide: For contracting clones, CD4+ ones sat mainly in CM and EM, CD8+ in EMRA.

Via MiXCR, TCRdb re-called the 5' RACE reads, giving one row per CDR3 protein. The sample contains about 390,000 distinct CDR3 sequences, 16% of which appear only once. The chain couples TRBV29-1 to TRBJ2-7, with D perhaps matching TRBD1 (5 bases). Sequencing was performed on PBMCs or a T cell subset sorted from them (not recorded which). The clonotype originates from a man aged 18 to 29 who had mild COVID-19 (a few samples of this study predate the infection). Cell type and time point are not known. CDR3: CSAKGVNEQYF. DNA for the CDR3: TGCAGCGCGAAAGGGGTCAACGAGCAGTACTTC.